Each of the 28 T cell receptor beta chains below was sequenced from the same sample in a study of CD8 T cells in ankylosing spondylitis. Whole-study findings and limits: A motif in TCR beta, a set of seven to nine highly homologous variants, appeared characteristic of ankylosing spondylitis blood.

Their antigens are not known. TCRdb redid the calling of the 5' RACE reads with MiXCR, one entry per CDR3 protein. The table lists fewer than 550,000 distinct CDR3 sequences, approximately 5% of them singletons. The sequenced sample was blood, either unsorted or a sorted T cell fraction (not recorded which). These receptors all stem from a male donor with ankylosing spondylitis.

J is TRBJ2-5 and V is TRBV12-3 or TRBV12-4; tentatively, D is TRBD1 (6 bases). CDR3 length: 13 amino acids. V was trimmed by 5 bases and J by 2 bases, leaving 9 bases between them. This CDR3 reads CASSGQRQETQYF. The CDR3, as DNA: TGTGCCAGCAGTGGACAGAGACAAGAGACCCAGTACTTC.

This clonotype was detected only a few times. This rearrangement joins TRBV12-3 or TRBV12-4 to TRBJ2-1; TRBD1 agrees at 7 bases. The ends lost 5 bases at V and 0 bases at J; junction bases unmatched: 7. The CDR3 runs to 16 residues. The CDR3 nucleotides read TGTGCCAGCAGTCCCATCAGGGGGTCCTCCTACAATGAGCAGTTCTTC. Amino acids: CASSPIRGSSYNEQFF.

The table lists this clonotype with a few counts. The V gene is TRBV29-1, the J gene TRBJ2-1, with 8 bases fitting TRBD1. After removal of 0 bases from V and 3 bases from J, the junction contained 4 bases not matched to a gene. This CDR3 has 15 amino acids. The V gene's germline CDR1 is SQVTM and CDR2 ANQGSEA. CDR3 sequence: CSVEDTGGNYNEQFF. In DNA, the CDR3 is TGCAGCGTTGAAGATACAGGGGGTAACTACAATGAGCAGTTCTTC.

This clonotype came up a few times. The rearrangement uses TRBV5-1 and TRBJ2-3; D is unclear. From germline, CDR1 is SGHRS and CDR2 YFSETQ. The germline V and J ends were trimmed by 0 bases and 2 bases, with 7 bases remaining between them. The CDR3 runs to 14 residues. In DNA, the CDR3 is TGCGCCAGCAGCTTGGCGAATTCCACAGATACGCAGTATTTT. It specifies CASSLANSTDTQYF.

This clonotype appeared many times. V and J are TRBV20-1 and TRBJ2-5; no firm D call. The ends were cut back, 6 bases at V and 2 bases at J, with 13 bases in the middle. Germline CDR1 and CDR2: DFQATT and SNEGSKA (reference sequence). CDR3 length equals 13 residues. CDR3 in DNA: TGCAGTGCGATGATATCGAGACAAGAGACCCAGTACTTC. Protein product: CSAMISRQETQYF.

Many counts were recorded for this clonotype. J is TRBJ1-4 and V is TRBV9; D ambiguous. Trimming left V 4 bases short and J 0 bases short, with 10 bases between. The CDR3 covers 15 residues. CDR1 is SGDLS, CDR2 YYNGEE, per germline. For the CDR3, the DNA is TGTGCCAGCAGCCCGAGCCCATCAACTAATGAAAAACTGTTTTTT. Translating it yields CASSPSPSTNEKLFF.

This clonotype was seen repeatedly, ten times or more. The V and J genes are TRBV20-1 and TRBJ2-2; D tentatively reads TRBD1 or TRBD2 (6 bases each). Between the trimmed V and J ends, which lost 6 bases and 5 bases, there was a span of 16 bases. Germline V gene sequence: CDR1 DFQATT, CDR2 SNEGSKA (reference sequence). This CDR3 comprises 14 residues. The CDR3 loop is CSAPRLGGTGELFF. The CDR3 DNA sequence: TGCAGTGCGCCACGACTAGGGGGAACCGGGGAGCTGTTTTTT.

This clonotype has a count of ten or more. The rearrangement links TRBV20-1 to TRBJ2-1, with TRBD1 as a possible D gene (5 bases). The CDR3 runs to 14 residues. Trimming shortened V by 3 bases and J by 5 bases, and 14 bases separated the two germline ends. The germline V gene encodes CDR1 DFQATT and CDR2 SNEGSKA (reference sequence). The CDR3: CSARGPQANNEQFF. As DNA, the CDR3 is TGCAGTGCTAGGGGGCCGCAGGCCAACAATGAGCAGTTCTTC.

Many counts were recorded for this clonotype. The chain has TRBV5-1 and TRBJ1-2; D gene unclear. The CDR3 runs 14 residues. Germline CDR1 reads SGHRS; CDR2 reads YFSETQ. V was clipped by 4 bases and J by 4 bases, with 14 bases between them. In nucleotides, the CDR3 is TGCGCCAGCAGCCCCCGTGAGGGAAGCTATGGCTACACCTTC. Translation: CASSPREGSYGYTF.

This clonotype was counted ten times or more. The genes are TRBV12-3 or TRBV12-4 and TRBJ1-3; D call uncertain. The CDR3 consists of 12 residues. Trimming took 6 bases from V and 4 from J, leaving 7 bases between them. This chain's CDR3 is CASRPQGNTIYF. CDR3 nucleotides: TGTGCCAGCAGACCACAGGGAAACACCATATATTTT.

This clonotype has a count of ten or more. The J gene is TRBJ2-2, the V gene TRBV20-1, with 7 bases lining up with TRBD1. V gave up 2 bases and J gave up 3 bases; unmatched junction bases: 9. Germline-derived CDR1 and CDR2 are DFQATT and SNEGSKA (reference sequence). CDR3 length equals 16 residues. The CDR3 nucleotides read TGCAGTGCTAGAATACCGACAGGGATGGACACCGGGGAGCTGTTTTTT. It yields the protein CSARIPTGMDTGELFF.

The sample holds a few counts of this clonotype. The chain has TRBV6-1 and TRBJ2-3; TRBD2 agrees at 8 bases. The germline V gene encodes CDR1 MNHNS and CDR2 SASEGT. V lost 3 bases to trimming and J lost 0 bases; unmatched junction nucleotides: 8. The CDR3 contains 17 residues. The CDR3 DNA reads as TGTGCCAGCAGTGAGATGGCGGGGGGCCGGAGCACAGATACGCAGTATTTT. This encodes CASSEMAGGRSTDTQYF.

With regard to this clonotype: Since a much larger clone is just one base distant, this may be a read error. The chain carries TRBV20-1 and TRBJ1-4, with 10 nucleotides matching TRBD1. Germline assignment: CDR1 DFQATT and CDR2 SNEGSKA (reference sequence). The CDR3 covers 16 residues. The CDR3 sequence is CCARSGTGVTNEKLFF. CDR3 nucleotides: TGCTGTGCTAGATCCGGGACAGGGGTTACGAACGAAAAACTGTTTTTT.

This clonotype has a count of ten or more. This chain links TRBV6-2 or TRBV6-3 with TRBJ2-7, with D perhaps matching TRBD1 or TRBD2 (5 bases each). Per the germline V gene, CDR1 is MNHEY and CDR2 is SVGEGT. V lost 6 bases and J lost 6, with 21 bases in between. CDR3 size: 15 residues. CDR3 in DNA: TGTGCCAGCAGGACCCGGGGACGCCCGACAGTCGAGCAGTACTTC. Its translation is CASRTRGRPTVEQYF.

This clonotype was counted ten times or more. In DNA form, the CDR3 reads TGTGCCAGCAGCACAAGCGGGAGTCGGGCAAGCGAGCAGTACTTC. Translation gives CASSTSGSRASEQYF. The J gene is TRBJ2-7, the V gene TRBV9, with 8 positions matching TRBD2. Looked up from germline, CDR1 is SGDLS and CDR2 is YYNGEE. J was trimmed by 6 bases and V by 4 bases; bases with no gene match: 12. The CDR3 totals 15 residues.

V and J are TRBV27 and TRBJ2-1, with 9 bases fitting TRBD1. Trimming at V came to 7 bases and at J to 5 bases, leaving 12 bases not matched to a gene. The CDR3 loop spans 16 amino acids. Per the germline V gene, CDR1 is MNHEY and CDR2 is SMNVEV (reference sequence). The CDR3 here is CASKLGQGTGNNEQFF. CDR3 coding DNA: TGTGCCAGCAAACTTGGGCAAGGGACAGGGAACAATGAGCAGTTCTTC.

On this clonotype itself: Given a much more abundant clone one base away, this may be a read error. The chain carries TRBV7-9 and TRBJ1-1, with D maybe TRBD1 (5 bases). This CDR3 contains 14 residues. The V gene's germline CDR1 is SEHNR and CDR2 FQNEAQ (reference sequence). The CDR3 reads CACSPRRGVTEAFF. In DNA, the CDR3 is TGTGCCTGCAGCCCAAGGAGGGGAGTTACTGAAGCTTTCTTT. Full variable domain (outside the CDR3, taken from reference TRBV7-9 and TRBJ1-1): DTGVSQNPRHKITKRGQNVTFRCDPISEHNRLYWYRQTLGQGPEFLTYFQNEAQLEKSRLLSDRFSAERPKGSFSTLEIQRTEQGDSAMYLCACSPRRGVTEAFFGQGTRLTVV.

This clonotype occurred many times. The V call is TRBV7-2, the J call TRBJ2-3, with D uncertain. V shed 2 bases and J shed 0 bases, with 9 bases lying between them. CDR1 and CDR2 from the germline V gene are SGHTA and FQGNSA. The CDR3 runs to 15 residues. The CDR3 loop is CASSLTSSSTDTQYF. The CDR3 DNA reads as TGTGCCAGCAGCTTAACCTCCTCTAGCACAGATACGCAGTATTTT.

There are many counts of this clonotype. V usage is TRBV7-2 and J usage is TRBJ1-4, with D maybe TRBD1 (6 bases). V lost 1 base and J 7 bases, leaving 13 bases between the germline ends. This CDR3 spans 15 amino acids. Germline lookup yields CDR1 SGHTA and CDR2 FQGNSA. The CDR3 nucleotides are TGTGCCAGCAGCTTAGACAGGGCATATAGTGAAAAACTGTTTTTT. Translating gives CASSLDRAYSEKLFF.

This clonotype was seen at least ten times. CDR3 in DNA: TGCGCCAGCAGCCAAAGACCCGGTGACACTGAAGCTTTCTTT. Encoded protein: CASSQRPGDTEAFF. The chain uses TRBV5-1 and TRBJ1-1; D gene unclear. Trimming took 4 bases from V and 3 from J, leaving 13 bases between them. Germline values: CDR1 SGHRS, CDR2 YFSETQ. The CDR3 has 14 amino acids.

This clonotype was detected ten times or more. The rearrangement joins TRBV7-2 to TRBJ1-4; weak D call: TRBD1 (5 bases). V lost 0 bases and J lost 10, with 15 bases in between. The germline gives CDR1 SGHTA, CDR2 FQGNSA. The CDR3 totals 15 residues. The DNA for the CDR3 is TGTGCCAGCAGCTTAGCACCGGCAGTTGGGGGAAAACTGTTTTTT. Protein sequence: CASSLAPAVGGKLFF.

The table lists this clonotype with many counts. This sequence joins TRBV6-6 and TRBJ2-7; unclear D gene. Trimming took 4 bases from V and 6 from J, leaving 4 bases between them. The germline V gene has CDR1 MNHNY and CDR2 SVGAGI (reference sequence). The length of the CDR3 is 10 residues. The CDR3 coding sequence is TGTGCCAGCAGTTCAAGCGAGCAGTACTTC. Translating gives CASSSSEQYF.

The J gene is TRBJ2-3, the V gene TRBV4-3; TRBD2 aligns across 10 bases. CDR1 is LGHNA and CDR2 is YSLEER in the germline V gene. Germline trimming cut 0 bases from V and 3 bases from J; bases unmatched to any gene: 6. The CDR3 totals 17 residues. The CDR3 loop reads CASSQEIIAGGTDTQYF. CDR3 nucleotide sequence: TGCGCCAGCAGCCAAGAAATCATAGCGGGGGGAACAGATACGCAGTATTTT.

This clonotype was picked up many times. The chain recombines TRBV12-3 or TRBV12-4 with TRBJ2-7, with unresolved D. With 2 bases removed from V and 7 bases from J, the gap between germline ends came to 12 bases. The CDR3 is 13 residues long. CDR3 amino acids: CASSLFVGREQYF. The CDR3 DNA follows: TGTGCCAGCAGTTTATTTGTCGGACGAGAGCAGTACTTC.

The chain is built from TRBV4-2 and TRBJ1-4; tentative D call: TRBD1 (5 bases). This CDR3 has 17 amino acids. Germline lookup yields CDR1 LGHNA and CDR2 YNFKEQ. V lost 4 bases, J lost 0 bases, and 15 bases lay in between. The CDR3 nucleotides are TGTGCCAGCAGCCCCCGACAGCTCGCCGCAACTAATGAAAAACTGTTTTTT. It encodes CASSPRQLAATNEKLFF.

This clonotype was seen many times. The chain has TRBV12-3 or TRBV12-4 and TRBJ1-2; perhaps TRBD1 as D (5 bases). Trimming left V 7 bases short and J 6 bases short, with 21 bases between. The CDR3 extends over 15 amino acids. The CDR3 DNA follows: TGTGCCAGCACCCATAACCAGGAGGGGACCCATGGCTACACCTTC. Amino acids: CASTHNQEGTHGYTF.

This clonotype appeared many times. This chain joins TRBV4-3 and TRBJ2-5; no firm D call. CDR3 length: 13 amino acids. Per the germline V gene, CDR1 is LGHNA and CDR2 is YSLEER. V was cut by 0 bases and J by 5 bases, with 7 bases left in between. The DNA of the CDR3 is TGCGCCAGCAGCCAAGACACTCGGGAGACCCAGTACTTC. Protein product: CASSQDTRETQYF.

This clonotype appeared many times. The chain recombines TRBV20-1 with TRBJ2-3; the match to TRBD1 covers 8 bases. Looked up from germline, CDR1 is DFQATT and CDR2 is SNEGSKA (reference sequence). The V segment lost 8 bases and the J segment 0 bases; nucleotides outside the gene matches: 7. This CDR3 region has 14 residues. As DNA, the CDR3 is TGCAGTTTTACAGGGGGAAGTAGCACAGATACGCAGTATTTT. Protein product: CSFTGGSSTDTQYF.